This TCR beta chain was recorded in a study of regulatory T cells in long-lasting Graves disease. Study findings and constraints: Favored gene segments in persistent disease were TRBV28, TRBJ1-2 and TRBJ2-5.

This clonotype was picked up many times. Its antigen remains unidentified. To make TCR beta libraries, researchers used iRepertoire HTBI primers and Arm-PCR of CDR3 regions. TCRdb redid the calling of the multiplex PCR reads with MiXCR, one entry per CDR3 protein. Of about 360,000 distinct CDR3 sequences listed, around 15% are singletons. The time point is: newly diagnosed GD, antithyroid drugs for less than 3 months. RNA from PBMCs was the source of the TCR library. The germline V gene has CDR1 LGHDT and CDR2 YNNKEL (reference sequence). The CDR3 length is 15 residues. V lost 5 bases to trimming and J lost 0 bases, with 14 bases between them. The same data also contributed to another study, on T cells in Graves' hyperthyroidism and ophthalmopathy. From that second work: Diagnostic decisions used clinical symptoms, serum thyroxine and TRAb, thyroid ultrasound and orbital computed tomography.

This receptor was obtained from a woman under 30 with Graves disease. The chain couples TRBV3-1 to TRBJ2-7, with a tentative D call TRBD1 (5 bases). Sequences were derived from peripheral blood mononuclear cells (PBMCs), sampled at new diagnosis, from a patient treated with antithyroid drugs. CDR3 nucleotide sequence: TGTGCCAGCAGCTCCCGGACAAGTAACTCCTACGAGCAGTACTTC. Translation gives CASSSRTSNSYEQYF.